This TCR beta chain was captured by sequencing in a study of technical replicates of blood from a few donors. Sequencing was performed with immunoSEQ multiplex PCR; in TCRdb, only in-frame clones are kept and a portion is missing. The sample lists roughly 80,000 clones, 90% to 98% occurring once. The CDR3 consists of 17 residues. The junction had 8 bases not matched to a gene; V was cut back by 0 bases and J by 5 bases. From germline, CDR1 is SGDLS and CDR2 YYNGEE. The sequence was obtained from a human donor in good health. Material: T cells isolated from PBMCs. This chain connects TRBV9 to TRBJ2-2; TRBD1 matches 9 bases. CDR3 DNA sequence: TGTGCCAGCAGCGTAGGAGGGACAGGGCCGGGTACCGGGGAGCTGTTTTTT. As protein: CASSVGGTGPGTGELFF.